This is a list of T cell receptor beta chains from one sample in a study of human T cells and chemical hapten exposure. Each CDR3 protein is one row after TCRdb ran MiXCR on the RACE reads. Found here are about 50,000 distinct CDR3 sequences, 4.3% of them singletons; the top ten hold about 1.5%. Sample: whole blood. These receptors all come from a female donor in good health. Some clones in this sample may be carry-over from other donors' samples. The CDR3 runs from the conserved cysteine through the conserved F or W. The order of the fields is V gene, clone size, D gene, J gene, CDR3 DNA, CDR3 protein. A D gene is named only where the DNA matches it firmly. Clone size is given for some rows only: seen once, a few or many times, or a class if the clone is expanded.

>TRBV9|few|.|TRBJ1-2
TGTGCCAGCAGCGTAGTGGTCGGTGGCTACACCTTC
CASSVVVGGYTF
>TRBV19|.|TRBD1|TRBJ2-1
TGTGCCAGTAAGGGGATGACAGGGGAAAGGTACAATGAGCAGTTCTTC
CASKGMTGERYNEQFF
>TRBV10-3|many|TRBD1|TRBJ1-3
TGTGCCATCAGGGTGACAGGGGCTGGAAACACCATATATTTT
CAIRVTGAGNTIYF
>TRBV7-8|many|.|TRBJ2-3
TGTGCCAGCAGCTTAGTACAAGCGGCGGGTCCAGATACGCAGTATTTT
CASSLVQAAGPDTQYF
>TRBV20-1|many|.|TRBJ2-6
TGCAGTGCTGGACAGTTTGGGTCTGGGGCCAACGTCCTGACTTTC
CSAGQFGSGANVLTF
>TRBV3-1|few|.|TRBJ1-3
TGTGCCAGCAGCGAGCGAGGATCTGGAAACACCATATATTTT
CASSERGSGNTIYF
>TRBV12-3/TRBV12-4|many|.|TRBJ1-1
TGTGCCAGCAGCCCTCTATTTTTGGGTCGGGTGAACACTGAAGCTTTCTTT
CASSPLFLGRVNTEAFF
>TRBV5-1|many|TRBD1|TRBJ1-1
TGCGCCAGCAGCCTTCAACAGGGGACGGCTTTCTTT
CASSLQQGTAFF
>TRBV29-1|many|.|TRBJ2-3
TGCAGCGTTGAAGTGGGGGAGGTCAGCACAGATACGCAGTATTTT
CSVEVGEVSTDTQYF
>TRBV5-4|.|.|TRBJ2-5
TGTGCCAGCAGCTTGGTCCTCAACCAAGAGACCCAGTACTTC
CASSLVLNQETQYF
>TRBV29-1|.|.|TRBJ2-3
TGCAGCGTTGATGGCCCTAGCACAGATACGCAGTATTTT
CSVDGPSTDTQYF
>TRBV27|many|TRBD2|TRBJ2-1
TGTGCCAGCTACGACGGACTAGCGGGGGGGCGTGTGTACAATGAGCAGTTCTTC
CASYDGLAGGRVYNEQFF
>TRBV12-3/TRBV12-4|many|.|TRBJ2-1
TGTGCCAGCAGTTTAGAGGCCCTAGGGTCCTACAATGAGCAGTTCTTC
CASSLEALGSYNEQFF
>TRBV27|many|.|TRBJ2-7
TGTGCCACCCCCGGCTACGAGCAGTACTTC
CATPGYEQYF
>TRBV7-2|many|.|TRBJ1-2
TGTGCCAGCAGCTTAGAGAGAGGGAACGGCTACACCTTC
CASSLERGNGYTF
>TRBV2|many|.|TRBJ2-1
TGTGCCAGCTTGAACAGGGTCTACAATGAGCAGTTCTTC
CASLNRVYNEQFF
>TRBV7-8|many|.|TRBJ1-2
TGTGCCAGCAGCCATAGTGGGGGCGGCTATGGCTACACCTTC
CASSHSGGGYGYTF
>TRBV13|many|TRBD1|TRBJ2-2
TGTGCCAGCAGCTTAGGGACAGGGGGCGCGAGCACCGGGGAGCTGTTTTTT
CASSLGTGGASTGELFF
>TRBV5-6|.|.|TRBJ1-1
TGTGCCAGCAGCCGAATGCAATTCGGGGTCCCTGAAGCTTTCTTT
CASSRMQFGVPEAFF
>TRBV27|.|TRBD1|TRBJ1-3
TGTGCCAGCAGTTTTTCGGCAGGGGGCTCTGGAAACACCATATATTTT
CASSFSAGGSGNTIYF
>TRBV5-1|few|.|TRBJ1-4
TGCGCCAGCAGCTCCAACGGACAGCTTAATGAAAAACTGTTTTTT
CASSSNGQLNEKLFF
>TRBV2|many|.|TRBJ1-2
TGTGCCAGCAGTGAGGGGGCGCCGTTATCCGTTAACTATGGCTACACCTTC
CASSEGAPLSVNYGYTF